This T cell receptor beta chain comes out of a study of T cells in Graves' hyperthyroidism and ophthalmopathy. The ends lost 4 bases at V and 5 bases at J; junction bases unmatched: 4. The CDR3 totals 13 residues. CDR1 SQVTM and CDR2 ANQGSEA come from the germline V gene. This clonotype was detected many times. The TCR beta CDR3 regions underwent amplification using RNA transcripts as the source. HTBI primers were employed in a first-round RT-PCR of the TCR CDR3. In TCRdb, the multiplex PCR reads were re-called with MiXCR into one record per CDR3 protein. Of some 550,000 distinct CDR3 sequences listed, around 21% are singletons.

The chain carries TRBV29-1 and TRBJ1-2; 10 bases map to TRBD1. The sequenced sample consisted of blood. This TCR was sampled from a man between 18 and 29 years old with Graves' hyperthyroidism. Here the CDR3 reads CSVGGQGEYGYTF. CDR3 nucleotide sequence: TGCAGCGTTGGAGGACAGGGGGAATATGGCTACACCTTC.